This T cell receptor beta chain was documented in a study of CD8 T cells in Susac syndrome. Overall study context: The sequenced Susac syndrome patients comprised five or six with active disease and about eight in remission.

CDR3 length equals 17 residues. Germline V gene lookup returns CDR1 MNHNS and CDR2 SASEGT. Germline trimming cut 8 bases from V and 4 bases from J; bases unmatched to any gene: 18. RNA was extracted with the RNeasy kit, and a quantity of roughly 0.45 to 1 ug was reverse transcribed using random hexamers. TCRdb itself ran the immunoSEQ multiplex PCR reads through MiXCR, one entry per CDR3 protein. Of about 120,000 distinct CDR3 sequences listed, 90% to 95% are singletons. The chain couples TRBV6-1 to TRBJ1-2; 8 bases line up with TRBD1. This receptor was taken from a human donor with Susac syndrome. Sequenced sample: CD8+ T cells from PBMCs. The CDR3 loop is CASLGGGLRGLAYGYTF. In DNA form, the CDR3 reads TGTGCCAGCCTGGGTGGTGGCCTCAGGGGGCTCGCCTATGGCTACACCTTC.